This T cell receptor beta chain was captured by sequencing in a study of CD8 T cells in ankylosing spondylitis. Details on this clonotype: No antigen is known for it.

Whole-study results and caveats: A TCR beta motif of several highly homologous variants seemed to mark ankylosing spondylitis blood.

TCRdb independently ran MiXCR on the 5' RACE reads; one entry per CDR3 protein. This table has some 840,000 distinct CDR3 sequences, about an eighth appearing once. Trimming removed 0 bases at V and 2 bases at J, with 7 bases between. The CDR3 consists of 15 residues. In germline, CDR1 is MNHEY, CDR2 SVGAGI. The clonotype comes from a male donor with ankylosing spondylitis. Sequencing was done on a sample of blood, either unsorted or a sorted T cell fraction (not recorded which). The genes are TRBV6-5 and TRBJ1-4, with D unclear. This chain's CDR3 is CASSYSGRTNEKLFF. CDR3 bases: TGTGCCAGCAGTTACTCCGGACGGACTAATGAAAAACTGTTTTTT.